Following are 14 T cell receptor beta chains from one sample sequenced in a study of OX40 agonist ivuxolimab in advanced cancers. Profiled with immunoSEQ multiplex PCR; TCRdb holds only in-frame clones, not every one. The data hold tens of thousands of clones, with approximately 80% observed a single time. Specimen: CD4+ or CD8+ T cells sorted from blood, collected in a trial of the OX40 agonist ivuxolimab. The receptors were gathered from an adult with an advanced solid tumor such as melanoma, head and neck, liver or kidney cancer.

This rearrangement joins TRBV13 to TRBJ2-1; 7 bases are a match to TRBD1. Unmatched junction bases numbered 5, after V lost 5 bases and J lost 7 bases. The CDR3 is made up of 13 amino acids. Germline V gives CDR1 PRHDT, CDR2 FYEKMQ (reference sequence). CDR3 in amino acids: CASSTTGDNEQFF. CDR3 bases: TGTGCCAGCAGCACAACAGGGGATAATGAGCAGTTCTTC. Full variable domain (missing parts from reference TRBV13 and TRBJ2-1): AAGVIQSPRHLIKEKRETATLKCYPIPRHDTVYWYQQGPGQDPQFLISFYEKMQSDKGSIPDRFSAQQFSDYHSELNMSSLELGDSALYFCASSTTGDNEQFFGPGTRLTVL.

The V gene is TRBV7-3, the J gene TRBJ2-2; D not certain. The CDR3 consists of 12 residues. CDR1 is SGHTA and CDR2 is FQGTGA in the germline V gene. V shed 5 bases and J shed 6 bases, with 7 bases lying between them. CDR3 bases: TGTGCCAGCAGCCCGACGGCCGGGGAGCTGTTTTTT. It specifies CASSPTAGELFF.

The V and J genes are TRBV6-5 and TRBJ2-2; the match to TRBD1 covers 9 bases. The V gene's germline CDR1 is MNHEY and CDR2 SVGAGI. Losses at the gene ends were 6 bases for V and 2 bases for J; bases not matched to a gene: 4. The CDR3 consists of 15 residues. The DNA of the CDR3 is TGTGCCAGCAGATGGGGACAGGGTAACACCGGGGAGCTGTTTTTT. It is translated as CASRWGQGNTGELFF.

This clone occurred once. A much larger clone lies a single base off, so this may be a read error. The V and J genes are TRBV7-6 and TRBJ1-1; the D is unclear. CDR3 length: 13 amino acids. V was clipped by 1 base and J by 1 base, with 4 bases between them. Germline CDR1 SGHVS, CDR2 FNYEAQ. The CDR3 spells CASSLGANTEAFF. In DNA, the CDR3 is TGTGCCAGCAGCTTAGGGGCGAACACTGAAGCTTTCTTT.

The CDR3 DNA follows: TGTGCCAGCAGTTACGGACTAGCGGAGTACGAGCAGTACTTC. It yields the protein CASSYGLAEYEQYF. The chain employs TRBV6-5 and TRBJ2-7, with 10 bases that match TRBD2. The V gene's germline CDR1 is MNHEY and CDR2 SVGAGI. V trimming: 2 bases; J trimming: 4 bases; junction bases outside the gene matches: 2. The length of the CDR3 is 14 residues.

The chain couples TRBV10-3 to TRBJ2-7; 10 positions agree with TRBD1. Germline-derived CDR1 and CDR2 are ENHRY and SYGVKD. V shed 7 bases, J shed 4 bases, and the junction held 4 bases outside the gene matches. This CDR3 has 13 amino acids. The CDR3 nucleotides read TGTGCCATCACCGGACAGGGGGGTTACGAGCAGTACTTC. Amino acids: CAITGQGGYEQYF.

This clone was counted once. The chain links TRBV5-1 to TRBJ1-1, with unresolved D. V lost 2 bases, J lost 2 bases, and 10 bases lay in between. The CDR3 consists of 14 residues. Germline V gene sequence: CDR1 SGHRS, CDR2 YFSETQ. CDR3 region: CASSFFGTNTEAFF. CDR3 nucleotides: TGCGCCAGCAGCTTTTTCGGTACAAACACTGAAGCTTTCTTT.

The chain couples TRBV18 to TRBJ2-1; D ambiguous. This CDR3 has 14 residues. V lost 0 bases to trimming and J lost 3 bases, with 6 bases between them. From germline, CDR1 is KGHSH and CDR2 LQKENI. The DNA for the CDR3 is TGTGCCAGCTCACCACCGGTCAGCTACAATGAGCAGTTCTTC. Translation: CASSPPVSYNEQFF.

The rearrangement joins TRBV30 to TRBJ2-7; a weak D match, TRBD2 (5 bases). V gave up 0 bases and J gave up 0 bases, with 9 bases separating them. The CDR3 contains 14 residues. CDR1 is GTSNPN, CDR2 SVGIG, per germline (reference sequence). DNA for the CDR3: TGTGCCTGGAGTGTATTGGAGGTCTCCTACGAGCAGTACTTC. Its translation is CAWSVLEVSYEQYF.

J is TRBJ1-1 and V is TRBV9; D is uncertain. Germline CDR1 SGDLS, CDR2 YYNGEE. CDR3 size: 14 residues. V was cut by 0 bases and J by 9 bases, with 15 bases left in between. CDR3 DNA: TGTGCCAGCAGCGTAGAAGGTGGAGGTTCCCAAGCTTTCTTT. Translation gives CASSVEGGGSQAFF.

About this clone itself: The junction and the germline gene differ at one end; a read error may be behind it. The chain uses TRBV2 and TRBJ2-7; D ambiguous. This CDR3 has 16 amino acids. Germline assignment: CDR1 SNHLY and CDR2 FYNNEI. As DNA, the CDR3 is TGTGCCAGCAATGAACCCTCTAGTGCAATCTCCTACGAGCAGTACTTC. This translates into CASNEPSSAISYEQYF.

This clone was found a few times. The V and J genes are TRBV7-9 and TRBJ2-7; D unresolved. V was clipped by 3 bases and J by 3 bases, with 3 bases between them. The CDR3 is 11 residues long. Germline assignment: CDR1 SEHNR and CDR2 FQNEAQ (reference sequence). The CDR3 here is CASSFHYEQYF. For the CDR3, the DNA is TGTGCCAGCAGCTTCCACTACGAGCAGTACTTC.

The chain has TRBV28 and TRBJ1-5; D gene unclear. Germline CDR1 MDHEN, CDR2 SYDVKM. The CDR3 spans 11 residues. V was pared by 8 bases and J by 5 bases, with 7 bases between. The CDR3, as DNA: TGTGCCAGCGGGTCGGATCAGCCCCAGCATTTT. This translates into CASGSDQPQHF.

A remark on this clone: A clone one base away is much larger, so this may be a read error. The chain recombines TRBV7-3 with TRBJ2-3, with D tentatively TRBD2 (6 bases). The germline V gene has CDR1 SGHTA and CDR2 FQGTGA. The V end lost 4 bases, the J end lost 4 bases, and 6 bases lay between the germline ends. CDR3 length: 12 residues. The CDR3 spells CASSSGADTQYF. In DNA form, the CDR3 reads TGTGCCAGCAGCTCGGGGGCAGATACGCAGTATTTT.